This T cell receptor beta chain was sequenced during a study of PD-1 blockade in classical Hodgkin lymphoma. Whole-study results and caveats: Prior therapy or disease activity may underlie the repertoire differences, whose causes remain undefined.

This clone was counted between two and nine times. Its cognate antigen is unknown. Time point denoted: cycle 4 day 1 (C4D1), after more than 5 weeks of nivolumab. Brentuximab vedotin exposure varied among the patients, all of whom had relapsed after autologous stem cell transplantation. Magnetic negative selection of thawed PBMCs was the method by which CD4+ T cells were purified. Best response was recorded as complete response, partial response or progressive disease. The CDR3 has 15 amino acids. V was trimmed by 4 bases and J by 1 base, leaving 12 bases between them. Per germline, CDR1 SGHRS and CDR2 YFSETQ. Generated by immunoSEQ multiplex PCR, the TCRdb table keeps only in-frame clones and is missing some. Counted here are more than 25,000 clones, roughly 80% occurring once; the ten biggest clones make up less than 0.65%.

The receptor was isolated from a human donor with classical Hodgkin lymphoma. The input for sequencing was CD4+ T cells from blood, taken before the fourth cycle of nivolumab. The chain is built from TRBV5-1 and TRBJ1-5; D uncertain. This chain's CDR3 is CASSPRGGSNQPQHF. The CDR3 DNA is TGCGCCAGCAGCCCTCGGGGAGGGAGCAATCAGCCCCAGCATTTT.